This passage covers 19 T cell receptor beta chains from one sample sequenced in a study of patients and donors after allogeneic stem cell transplantation. TCRdb re-derived calls from the RT-PCR reads in MiXCR, one entry per CDR3 protein. The sample consists of about 960,000 distinct CDR3 sequences, 15% to 20% of them appearing once. Sequencing used blood, either unsorted or a sorted T cell fraction (not recorded which). The receptors derive from a human donor who was either an allogeneic HSCT recipient or a stem cell or donor lymphocyte infusion donor (not recorded which). It is not recorded whose cells these are; they may come from a transplant donor.

This clonotype came up a few times. The rearrangement links TRBV20-1 to TRBJ1-5, with D maybe TRBD1 (5 bases). The ends were cut back, 5 bases at V and 7 bases at J, with 18 bases in the middle. This CDR3 spans 14 amino acids. Germline V gene lookup returns CDR1 DFQATT and CDR2 SNEGSKA (reference sequence). The CDR3 DNA follows: TGCAGTGCTGTCCGGGGCTGGGGCGAACAGCCCCAGCATTTT. This gives the protein CSAVRGWGEQPQHF.

V gene TRBV12-3 or TRBV12-4 combines with J gene TRBJ2-1, with D perhaps matching TRBD2 (5 bases). V lost 2 bases and J 7 bases, leaving 18 bases between the germline ends. CDR3 size: 16 residues. The DNA of the CDR3 is TGTGCCAGCAGTTTAATCGAGGGCCGGGCAGCGAATGAGCAGTTCTTC. Amino acids: CASSLIEGRAANEQFF.

The rearrangement links TRBV5-6 to TRBJ2-2; TRBD1 agrees at 7 bases. Germline trimming cut 3 bases from V and 2 bases from J; bases unmatched to any gene: 7. This CDR3 comprises 16 residues. From germline, CDR1 is SGHDT and CDR2 YYEEEE. Written as DNA, the CDR3 is TGTGCCAGCAGCTCGGCAGGGACAGCCAACACCGGGGAGCTGTTTTTT. It codes for CASSSAGTANTGELFF.

A few counts support this clonotype. The rearrangement links TRBV4-1 to TRBJ2-1; D ambiguous. Looked up from germline, CDR1 is MGHRA and CDR2 is YSYEKL. This CDR3 is 15 amino acids long. V was shortened by 10 bases and J by 3 bases, with 19 bases between the two germline ends. The CDR3 DNA reads TGCGCCATCGCCCCTACCACAATCTTCTACAATGAGCAGTTCTTC. It is translated as CAIAPTTIFYNEQFF.

V is TRBV12-3 or TRBV12-4 and J is TRBJ2-7, with 7 bases identical to TRBD1. CDR3 size: 14 residues. After removal of 5 bases from V and 4 bases from J, the junction contained 8 bases not matched to a gene. CDR3 nucleotide sequence: TGTGCCAGCAGTAAAGGGGGCCGGGTTTACGAGCAGTACTTC. Its protein is CASSKGGRVYEQYF.

This clonotype came up many times. V is TRBV29-1 and J is TRBJ2-5, with D perhaps assigned TRBD1 or TRBD2 (5 bases each). Trimming stripped 6 bases from V and 5 bases from J, with 19 bases between. Germline CDR1 reads SQVTM; CDR2 reads ANQGSEA. This CDR3 contains 14 residues. This CDR3 reads CSVQMGRSGETQYF. For the CDR3, the DNA is TGCAGCGTCCAAATGGGACGGTCCGGGGAGACCCAGTACTTC.

This clonotype was counted many times. The chain couples TRBV29-1 to TRBJ2-1, with D maybe TRBD1 (6 bases). Germline CDR1 and CDR2: SQVTM and ANQGSEA. The CDR3 totals 13 residues. Trimming shortened V by 3 bases and J by 9 bases, and 15 bases separated the two germline ends. CDR3 sequence reads: CSVDLGQSSEQFF. In DNA form, the CDR3 reads TGCAGCGTTGATTTGGGACAATCTAGTGAGCAGTTCTTC.

Written as DNA, the CDR3 is TGTGCCAGCAGTACGCGGGACAGGAGTAATGAAAAACTGTTTTTT. Its translation: CASSTRDRSNEKLFF. The V call is TRBV12-3 or TRBV12-4, the J call TRBJ1-4; 8 bases fit TRBD1. The CDR3 has 15 amino acids. The ends lost 5 bases at V and 4 bases at J; junction bases unmatched: 6.

The sample holds a few counts of this clonotype. V usage is TRBV29-1 and J usage is TRBJ2-5; possible D gene TRBD1, 5 bases. The CDR3 sequence is 13 residues long. Germline CDR1 and CDR2: SQVTM and ANQGSEA. V was shortened by 3 bases and J by 5 bases, with 13 bases between the two germline ends. The CDR3 region is CSVERQGGETQYF. The DNA for the CDR3 is TGCAGCGTTGAGAGGCAGGGTGGGGAGACCCAGTACTTC.

The chain is built from TRBV7-9 and TRBJ1-2, with TRBD1 identical over 8 bases. The CDR3 loop spans 14 amino acids. The germline gives CDR1 SEHNR, CDR2 FQNEAQ (reference sequence). Losses at the gene ends were 5 bases for V and 7 bases for J; bases not matched to a gene: 9. CDR3 sequence (DNA): TGTGCCAGCAGCCCTGGACAGGGATTTGTTGGCTACACCTTC. This encodes CASSPGQGFVGYTF.

Only a few counts were recorded for this clonotype. The chain carries TRBV6-4 and TRBJ2-2, with D unresolved. V lost 3 bases, J lost 5 bases, and 10 bases lay in between. Germline assignment: CDR1 MRHNA and CDR2 SNTAGT. This CDR3 has 14 amino acids. DNA for the CDR3: TGTGCCAGCAGTGAGGTTGGCGGTACCGGGGAGCTGTTTTTT. Translating it yields CASSEVGGTGELFF.

This clonotype has ten or more counts. The gene calls are TRBV12-3 or TRBV12-4 and TRBJ1-5; 7 bases fit TRBD1. J gave up 1 base and V 5 bases, and 2 bases lay outside the gene matches. There are 14 residues in the CDR3. The CDR3 protein is CASSAGGSNQPQHF. The CDR3 nucleotides are TGTGCCAGCAGTGCAGGGGGGAGCAATCAGCCCCAGCATTTT.

This clonotype was picked up a small number of times. The V and J genes are TRBV12-5 and TRBJ2-5; no clear D gene. The germline V gene has CDR1 LGHNT and CDR2 FRNRAP. The germline V and J ends were trimmed by 2 bases and 5 bases, with 9 bases remaining between them. This CDR3 is built from 13 residues. In nucleotides, the CDR3 is TGTGCTAGTGGTTTGACCCCGCCGGAGACCCAGTACTTC. Protein product: CASGLTPPETQYF.

This clonotype was counted between two and nine times. This chain connects TRBV9 to TRBJ2-1; D is ambiguous. This CDR3 is built from 15 residues. The V and J ends lost 0 bases and 6 bases respectively, with 13 bases between them. CDR1 and CDR2 from the germline V gene are SGDLS and YYNGEE. The CDR3 loop reads CASSVGSLPPNEQFF. In DNA form, the CDR3 reads TGTGCCAGCAGCGTAGGTAGCTTACCCCCCAATGAGCAGTTCTTC.

This clonotype was found a few times. CDR3 DNA sequence: TGTGCCACCAGCCCGGGACAGGGGGGCTACGAGCAGTACTTC. Translation: CATSPGQGGYEQYF. The chain has TRBV24-1 and TRBJ2-7, with 11 bases that match TRBD1. Looked up from germline, CDR1 is KGHDR and CDR2 is SFDVKD. The CDR3 contains 14 residues. V was clipped by 7 bases and J by 3 bases; unmatched bases: 4.

This clonotype was found a few times. A read error may produce the germline difference seen at one junction end. The chain is built from TRBV4-1 and TRBJ2-7; possibly TRBD2 for D (5 bases). Germline V gene data show CDR1 as MGHRA and CDR2 as YSYEKL. The CDR3 spans 15 residues. The CDR3 protein is CASSRTHIITYDQYF. As DNA, the CDR3 is TGCGCCAGCAGCCGGACTCACATCATCACCTACGATCAGTACTTC.

V usage is TRBV7-2 and J usage is TRBJ2-3; 11 bases match TRBD2. Trimming at V came to 1 base and at J to 2 bases, leaving 5 bases not matched to a gene. CDR3 size: 17 residues. Germline V gene lookup returns CDR1 SGHTA and CDR2 FQGNSA. The DNA for the CDR3 is TGTGCCAGCAGCTTAGGGCTAGCGGGGGGCTACACAGATACGCAGTATTTT. Translation gives CASSLGLAGGYTDTQYF.

This clonotype was recorded a few times. The J gene is TRBJ1-4, the V gene TRBV19; weak D call: TRBD1 (6 bases). The germline V gene has CDR1 LNHDA and CDR2 SQIVND (reference sequence). Trimming took off 7 bases at V and 0 bases at J, with 12 bases between the two ends. This CDR3 contains 15 residues. The CDR3 nucleotides read TGTGCCAGTATTCGGGGGCTCGCAACTAATGAAAAACTGTTTTTT. Translating it yields CASIRGLATNEKLFF.

CDR3 DNA sequence: TGCGCCAGCAGCCAGGGACTAGCGGGGACTAAGGAGCAGTACTTC. Protein: CASSQGLAGTKEQYF. The chain links TRBV5-1 to TRBJ2-7; TRBD2 agrees at 13 bases. Looked up from germline, CDR1 is SGHRS and CDR2 is YFSETQ. The CDR3 contains 15 residues. The trim removed 4 bases at V and 7 bases at J, leaving 8 bases unmatched.